The 23 T cell receptor beta chains given below trace back to one sample, sequenced in a study of control samples from healthy donors and cancer patients. Only in-frame clones appear in the TCRdb table, and some are missing; sequencing was by immunoSEQ multiplex PCR. The table lists 150,000 to 200,000 clones, around 90% of them singletons. The sequenced material came from blood. These receptors were obtained from a woman aged 50 to 60 in good health.

Only a few counts were recorded for this clone. The genes are TRBV27 and TRBJ2-7; TRBD1 aligns across 9 bases. This CDR3 comprises 17 residues. From germline, CDR1 is MNHEY and CDR2 SMNVEV (reference sequence). The trim removed 5 bases at V and 4 bases at J, leaving 15 bases unmatched. CDR3 residues: CASSTREQGAHPYEQYF. The CDR3 nucleotides read TGTGCCAGCAGTACCCGAGAACAGGGGGCCCACCCTTACGAGCAGTACTTC.

This clone was found once. This chain connects TRBV6-5 to TRBJ1-2, with 7 bases matching TRBD1. Trimming took 8 bases from V and 7 from J; bases not matched to a gene: 13. The CDR3 has 14 residues. Germline V gene data show CDR1 as MNHEY and CDR2 as SVGAGI. CDR3 sequence: CASRTTGDSIGYTF. The CDR3 DNA reads TGTGCCAGCCGTACAACAGGGGATTCGATTGGCTACACCTTC.

On this clone: The junction departs from the called germline gene at one end, perhaps through a read error. The J gene is TRBJ1-2, the V gene TRBV28, with 7 bases that match TRBD1. The CDR3 extends over 13 amino acids. Germline values: CDR1 MDHEN, CDR2 SYDVKM. The CDR3 sequence: CASRLSGGEGYTF. CDR3 nucleotides: TGTGCCAGCAGGTTATCAGGGGGTGAGGGCTACACCTTC.

J is TRBJ1-5 and V is TRBV28; TRBD1 matches at 10 bases. This CDR3 has 16 amino acids. Germline assignment: CDR1 MDHEN and CDR2 SYDVKM. Unmatched junction bases numbered 10, after V lost 5 bases and J lost 6 bases. The CDR3 here is CASSAEDRGRGQPQHF. In DNA, the CDR3 is TGTGCCAGCAGTGCCGAAGACAGGGGGCGCGGTCAGCCCCAGCATTTT.

This clone was counted once. Here the CDR3 reads CASSGGQGAPGNSPLHF. CDR3 DNA: TGTGCCAGTAGTGGGGGACAGGGGGCGCCCGGTAATTCACCCCTCCACTTT. The chain couples TRBV19 to TRBJ1-6, with 12 bases that match TRBD1. CDR3 size: 17 residues. Trimming took 5 bases from V and 6 from J; bases not matched to a gene: 8. The germline V gene has CDR1 LNHDA and CDR2 SQIVND (reference sequence).

The count of this clone is one. The CDR3 bases are TGTGCCAGCAGCGGACCGGGACAGGGGAATTCACCCCTCCACTTT. Protein product: CASSGPGQGNSPLHF. The rearrangement uses TRBV7-6 and TRBJ1-6, with 10 bases lining up with TRBD1. The germline V gene has CDR1 SGHVS and CDR2 FNYEAQ. CDR3 length: 15 amino acids. Unmatched junction bases numbered 5, after V lost 5 bases and J lost 7 bases. Variable domain in full (rest from reference TRBV7-6 and TRBJ1-6): GAGVSQSPRYKVTKRGQDVALRCDPISGHVSLYWYRQALGQGPEFLTYFNYEAQQDKSGLPNDRFSAERPEGSISTLTIQRTEQRDSAMYRCASSGPGQGNSPLHFGNGTRLTVT.

The rearrangement joins TRBV27 to TRBJ2-1; the match to TRBD2 covers 14 bases. The CDR3 runs to 17 residues. V dropped 7 bases and J dropped 4; count of bases not matched to a gene: 9. Germline assignment: CDR1 MNHEY and CDR2 SMNVEV (reference sequence). CDR3 nucleotides: TGTGCCAGCAAGGGGTCGACTAGCGGGGGGGGATACAATGAGCAGTTCTTC. Translated, it gives CASKGSTSGGGYNEQFF.

The chain is built from TRBV20-1 and TRBJ1-1; D perhaps matches TRBD1 (6 bases). Germline CDR1 reads DFQATT; CDR2 reads SNEGSKA (reference sequence). V gave up 3 bases and J gave up 4 bases, with 9 bases separating them. The CDR3 is 12 amino acids. CDR3 nucleotides: TGCAGTGCTAGTAGGGGGGGCACTGAAGCTTTCTTT. It translates to CSASRGGTEAFF.

The gene calls are TRBV28 and TRBJ1-1; 7 positions match TRBD1. Germline V gene sequence: CDR1 MDHEN, CDR2 SYDVKM. The length of the CDR3 is 15 residues. V was pared by 2 bases and J by 5 bases, with 8 bases of the junction left unmatched. CDR3: CASSLPDRVRTEAFF. CDR3 DNA: TGTGCCAGCAGTTTACCAGACAGGGTGAGGACTGAAGCTTTCTTT.

The chain is built from TRBV4-1 and TRBJ1-3; D is unresolved. V was pared by 1 base and J by 4 bases, with 8 bases between. Germline V gene lookup returns CDR1 MGHRA and CDR2 YSYEKL. The CDR3 has 14 amino acids. The CDR3 protein is CASSQGALGNTIYF. The CDR3 DNA sequence: TGCGCCAGCAGCCAAGGGGCATTGGGAAACACCATATATTTT.

V and J are TRBV6-2 or TRBV6-3 and TRBJ2-1; maybe TRBD1 (5 bases). Trimming pared 6 bases from V and 6 bases from J, leaving 12 bases between. The CDR3 sequence is 13 residues long. CDR1 is MNHEY and CDR2 is SVGEGT in the germline V gene. CDR3 nucleotides: TGTGCCAGCAGCCCGATCCAGGGCAATGAGCAGTTCTTC. The encoded protein is CASSPIQGNEQFF.

The chain links TRBV2 to TRBJ1-5, with D perhaps matching TRBD1 (6 bases). Per the germline V gene, CDR1 is SNHLY and CDR2 is FYNNEI. The CDR3 sequence is 19 residues long. Deletions cut 4 bases from V and 3 bases from J, with 25 bases between. CDR3 nucleotide sequence: TGTGCCAGCAGTGGGGGGACAATGATAGGGAAATGGGACAATCAGCCCCAGCATTTT. Protein: CASSGGTMIGKWDNQPQHF. Looking up the rest from reference TRBV2 and TRBJ1-5 gives the full variable domain: EPEVTQTPSHQVTQMGQEVILRCVPISNHLYFYWYRQILGQKVEFLVSFYNNEISEKSEIFDDQFSVERPDGSNFTLKIRSTKLEDSAMYFCASSGGTMIGKWDNQPQHFGDGTRLSIL.

The chain employs TRBV4-1 and TRBJ1-2; D gene ambiguous. Trimming removed 1 base at V and 8 bases at J, with 17 bases between. Germline V gene data show CDR1 as MGHRA and CDR2 as YSYEKL. The length of the CDR3 is 15 residues. The DNA for the CDR3 is TGCGCCAGCAGCCAAGCACAACTGAGGGTCCGAGGCTACACCTTC. This gives the protein CASSQAQLRVRGYTF.

CDR3 DNA sequence: TGTGCCAGCCGCCGCACTGAAGCTTTCTTT. Protein product: CASRRTEAFF. The rearrangement joins TRBV28 to TRBJ1-1, with unresolved D. CDR3 length equals 10 residues. V lost 8 bases, J lost 4 bases, and 5 bases lay in between. CDR1 is MDHEN and CDR2 is SYDVKM in the germline V gene.

The V gene is TRBV6-2 or TRBV6-3, the J gene TRBJ1-6, with TRBD1 as a possible D gene (5 bases). V was cut by 4 bases and J by 7 bases, with 11 bases left in between. This CDR3 spans 14 amino acids. CDR1 is MNHEY, CDR2 SVGEGT, per germline. The CDR3 coding sequence is TGTGCCAGCAGTTGGACACCGAAAAATTCACCCCTCCACTTT. Translation gives CASSWTPKNSPLHF.

This chain links TRBV7-2 with TRBJ1-4, with D tentatively TRBD1 (6 bases). V gave up 5 bases and J gave up 7 bases, with 14 bases separating them. CDR3 size: 14 residues. Germline CDR1 and CDR2: SGHTA and FQGNSA. CDR3 amino acids: CASSGGKFSEKLFF. In DNA, the CDR3 is TGTGCCAGCAGCGGGGGCAAGTTCAGTGAAAAACTGTTTTTT.

The chain recombines TRBV7-3 with TRBJ1-1; a weak D match, TRBD1 (5 bases). Germline V lookup: CDR1 SGHTA, CDR2 FQGTGA. The CDR3 is 13 residues long. V lost 3 bases to trimming and J lost 4 bases, with 9 bases between them. CDR3 protein: CASSFNGGTEAFF. The CDR3 DNA reads as TGTGCCAGCAGCTTTAACGGGGGCACTGAAGCTTTCTTT.

V and J are TRBV28 and TRBJ1-1; no firm D call. The CDR3 runs to 13 residues. V was pared by 8 bases and J by 1 base, with 11 bases between. Germline assignment: CDR1 MDHEN and CDR2 SYDVKM. The CDR3 DNA sequence: TGTGCCAGCTTGGAGCCTGGGAACACTGAAGCTTTCTTT. It codes for CASLEPGNTEAFF.

This clone was found a few times. V and J are TRBV27 and TRBJ2-3; no reliable D call. The CDR3 loop spans 19 amino acids. Germline CDR1 and CDR2: MNHEY and SMNVEV (reference sequence). Between the trimmed V and J ends, which lost 1 base and 2 bases, there was a span of 22 bases. CDR3 DNA: TGTGCCAGCAGTTTATTGGTAGGGCGGTCGCCGTTTGACACAGATACGCAGTATTTT. It yields the protein CASSLLVGRSPFDTDTQYF.

The rearrangement joins TRBV7-7 to TRBJ2-5, with D possibly matching TRBD2 (7 bases). V was trimmed by 1 base and J by 1 base, leaving 10 bases between them. The CDR3 is 15 residues long. In germline, CDR1 is SSHAT, CDR2 FNYEAQ (reference sequence). This chain's CDR3 is CASSLVGGVQETQYF. The CDR3 nucleotides are TGTGCCAGCAGCTTAGTAGGGGGGGTCCAAGAGACCCAGTACTTC.

The chain carries TRBV10-3 and TRBJ1-2, with a possible D match to TRBD1 (6 bases). Germline CDR1 and CDR2: ENHRY and SYGVKD. V shed 3 bases and J shed 2 bases, with 10 bases lying between them. The CDR3 consists of 14 residues. Written as DNA, the CDR3 is TGTGCCATCAGTGAAGGGGGGCGGAACTATGGCTACACCTTC. This gives the protein CAISEGGRNYGYTF.

The chain recombines TRBV28 with TRBJ2-3; possible D gene TRBD1, 5 bases. The CDR3 length is 14 residues. V gave up 3 bases and J gave up 2 bases, with 9 bases separating them. Looked up from germline, CDR1 is MDHEN and CDR2 is SYDVKM. In nucleotides, the CDR3 is TGTGCCAGCAGTTTGGGGCTACCCACAGATACGCAGTATTTT. Protein product: CASSLGLPTDTQYF.

This sequence joins TRBV5-4 and TRBJ2-3; 12 nucleotides line up with TRBD2. This CDR3 is 16 amino acids long. V was pared by 5 bases and J by 4 bases, with 8 bases of the junction left unmatched. Germline V gene lookup returns CDR1 SGHNT and CDR2 YYREEE (reference sequence). The CDR3 spells CASSQTSGSFPDTQYF. The CDR3 nucleotides are TGTGCCAGCAGTCAGACTAGCGGGAGTTTCCCAGATACGCAGTATTTT.